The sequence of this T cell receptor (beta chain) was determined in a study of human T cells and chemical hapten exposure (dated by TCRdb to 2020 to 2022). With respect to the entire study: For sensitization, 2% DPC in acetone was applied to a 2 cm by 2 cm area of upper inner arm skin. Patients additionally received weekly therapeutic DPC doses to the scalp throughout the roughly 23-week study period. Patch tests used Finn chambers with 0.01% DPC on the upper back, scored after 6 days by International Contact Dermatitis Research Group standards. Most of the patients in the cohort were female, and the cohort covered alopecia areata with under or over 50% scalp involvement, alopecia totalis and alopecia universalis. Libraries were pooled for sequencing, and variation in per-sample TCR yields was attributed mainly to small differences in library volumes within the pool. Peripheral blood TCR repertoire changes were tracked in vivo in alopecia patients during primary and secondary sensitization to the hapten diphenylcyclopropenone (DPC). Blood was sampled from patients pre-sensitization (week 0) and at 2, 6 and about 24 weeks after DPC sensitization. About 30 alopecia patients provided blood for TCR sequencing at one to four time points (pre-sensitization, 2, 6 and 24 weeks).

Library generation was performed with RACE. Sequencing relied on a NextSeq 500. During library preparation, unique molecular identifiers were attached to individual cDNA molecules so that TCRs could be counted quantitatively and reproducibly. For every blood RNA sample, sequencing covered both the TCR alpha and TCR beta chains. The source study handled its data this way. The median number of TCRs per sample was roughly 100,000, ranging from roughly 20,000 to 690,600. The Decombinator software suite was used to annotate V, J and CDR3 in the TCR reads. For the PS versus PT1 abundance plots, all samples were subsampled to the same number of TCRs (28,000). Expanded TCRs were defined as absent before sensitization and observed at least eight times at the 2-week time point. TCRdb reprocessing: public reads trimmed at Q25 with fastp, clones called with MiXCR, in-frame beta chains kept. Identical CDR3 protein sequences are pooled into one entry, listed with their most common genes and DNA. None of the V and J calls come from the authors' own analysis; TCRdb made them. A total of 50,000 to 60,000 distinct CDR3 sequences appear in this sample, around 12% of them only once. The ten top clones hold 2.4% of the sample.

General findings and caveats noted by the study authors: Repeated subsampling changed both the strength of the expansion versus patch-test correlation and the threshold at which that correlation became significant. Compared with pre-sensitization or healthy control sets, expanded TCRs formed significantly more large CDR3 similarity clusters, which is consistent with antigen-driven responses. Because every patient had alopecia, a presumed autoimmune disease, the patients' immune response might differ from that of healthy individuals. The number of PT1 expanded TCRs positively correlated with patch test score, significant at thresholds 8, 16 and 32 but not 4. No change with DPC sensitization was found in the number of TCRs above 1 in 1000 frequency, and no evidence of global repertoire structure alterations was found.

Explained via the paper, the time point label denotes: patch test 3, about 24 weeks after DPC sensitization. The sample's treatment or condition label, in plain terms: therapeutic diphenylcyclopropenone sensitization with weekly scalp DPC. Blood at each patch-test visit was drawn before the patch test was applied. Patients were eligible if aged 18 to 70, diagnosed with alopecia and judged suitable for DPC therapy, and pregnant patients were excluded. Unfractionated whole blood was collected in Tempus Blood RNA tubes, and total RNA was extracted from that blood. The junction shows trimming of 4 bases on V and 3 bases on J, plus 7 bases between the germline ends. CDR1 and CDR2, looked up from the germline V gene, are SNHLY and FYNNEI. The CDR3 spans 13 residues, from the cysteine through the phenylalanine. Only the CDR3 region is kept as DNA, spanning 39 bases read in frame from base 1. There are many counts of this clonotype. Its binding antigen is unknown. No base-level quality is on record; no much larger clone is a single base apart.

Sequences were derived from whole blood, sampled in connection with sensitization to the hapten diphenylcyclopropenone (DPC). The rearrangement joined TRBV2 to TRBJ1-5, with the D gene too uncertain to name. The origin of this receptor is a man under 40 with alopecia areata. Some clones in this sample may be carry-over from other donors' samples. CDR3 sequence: CASSAQNNQPQHF. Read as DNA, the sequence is TGTGCCAGCAGTGCACAGAACAATCAGCCCCAGCATTTT.